The subject of this entry is one TCR beta chain. Its antigen is unidentified. A second PCR of roughly 7 to 11 cycles used a sample-barcoded 5' primer and a J-beta primer mix. TCRdb independently ran MiXCR on the 5' RACE reads; one entry per CDR3 protein. The sample gives hundreds of thousands of distinct CDR3 sequences, 35% to 50% of which show up once; about 30% is in the top ten. The V gene's germline CDR1 is MGHDK and CDR2 SYGVNS. Trimming took 4 bases from V and 3 from J, leaving 25 bases between them. This CDR3 spans 18 amino acids. The data originate from a study of blood T cells in healthy people across ages. Overall study context: Per two T cells, template switching captured roughly one barcoded beta molecule. Study findings and constraints: There were more naive CD4+ cells and higher diversity in long-lived donors than in aged donors.

Isolated per sample were at least 7 million PBMCs. The chain recombines TRBV25-1 with TRBJ2-7; maybe TRBD1 (6 bases). The specimen sequenced was blood. The receptor was isolated from a man older than 75 in good health. The CDR3 DNA reads as TGTGCCAGCAGTGCAAAGATTACAGGGAAAGCAGATGGCTACGAGCAGTACTTC. It codes for CASSAKITGKADGYEQYF.